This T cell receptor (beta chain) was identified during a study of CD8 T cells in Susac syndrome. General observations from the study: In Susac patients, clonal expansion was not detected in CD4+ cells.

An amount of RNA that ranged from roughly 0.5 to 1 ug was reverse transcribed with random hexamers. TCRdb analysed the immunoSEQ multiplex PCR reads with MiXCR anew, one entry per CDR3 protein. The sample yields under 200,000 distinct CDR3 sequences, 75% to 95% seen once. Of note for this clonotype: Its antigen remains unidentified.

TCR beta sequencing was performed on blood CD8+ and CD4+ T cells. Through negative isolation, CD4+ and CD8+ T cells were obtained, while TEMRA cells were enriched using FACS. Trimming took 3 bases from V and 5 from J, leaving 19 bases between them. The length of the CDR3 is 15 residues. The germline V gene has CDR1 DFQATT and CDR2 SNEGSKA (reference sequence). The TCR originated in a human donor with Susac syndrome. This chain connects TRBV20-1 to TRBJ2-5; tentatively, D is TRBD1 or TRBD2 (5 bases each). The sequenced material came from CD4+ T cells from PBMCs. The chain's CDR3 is CSARGVGPQRETQYF. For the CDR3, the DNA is TGCAGTGCTAGGGGGGTGGGCCCTCAACGGGAGACCCAGTACTTC.